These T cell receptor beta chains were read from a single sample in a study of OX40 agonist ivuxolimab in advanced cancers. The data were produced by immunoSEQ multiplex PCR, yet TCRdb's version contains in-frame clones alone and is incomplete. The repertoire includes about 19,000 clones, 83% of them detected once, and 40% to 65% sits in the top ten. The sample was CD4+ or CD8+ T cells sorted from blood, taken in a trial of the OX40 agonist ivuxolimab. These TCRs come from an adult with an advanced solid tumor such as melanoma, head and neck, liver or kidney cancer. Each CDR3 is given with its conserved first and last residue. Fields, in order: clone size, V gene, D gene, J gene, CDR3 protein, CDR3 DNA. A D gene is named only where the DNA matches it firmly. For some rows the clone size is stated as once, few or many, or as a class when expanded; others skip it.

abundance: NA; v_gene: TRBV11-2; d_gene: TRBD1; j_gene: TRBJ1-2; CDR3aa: CASSSGQRSPF; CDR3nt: TGTGCCAGCAGCTCGGGACAGAGATCCCCCTTC
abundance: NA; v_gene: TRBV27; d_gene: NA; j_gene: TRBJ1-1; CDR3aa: CASSLPGRGDTEAFF; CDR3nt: TGTGCCAGCAGTTTACCGGGGAGAGGGGACACTGAAGCTTTCTTT
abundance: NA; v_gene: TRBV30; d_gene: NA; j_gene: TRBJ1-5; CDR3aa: CAWSRGDIYSNQPQHF; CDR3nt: TGTGCCTGGAGCCGAGGGGACATCTATAGCAATCAGCCCCAGCATTTT
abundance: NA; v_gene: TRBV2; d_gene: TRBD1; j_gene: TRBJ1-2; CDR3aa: CASSVQGAGYGYTF; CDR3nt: TGTGCCAGCAGCGTACAGGGGGCCGGCTATGGCTACACCTTC
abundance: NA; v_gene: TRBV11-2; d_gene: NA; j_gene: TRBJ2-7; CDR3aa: CASSLGGPSYEQYF; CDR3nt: TGTGCCAGCAGCTTAGGGGGACCCTCCTACGAGCAGTACTTC
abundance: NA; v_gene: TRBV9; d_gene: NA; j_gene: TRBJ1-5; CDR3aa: CASSRDYSNQPQHF; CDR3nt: TGTGCCAGCAGCAGGGACTATAGCAATCAGCCCCAGCATTTT
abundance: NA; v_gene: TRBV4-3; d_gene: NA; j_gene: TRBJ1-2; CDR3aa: CASSQVQGDYGYTF; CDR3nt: TGCGCCAGCAGCCAAGTGCAGGGAGACTATGGCTACACCTTC
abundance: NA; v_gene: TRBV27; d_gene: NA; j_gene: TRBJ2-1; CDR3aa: CASSSLNNEQFF; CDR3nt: TGTGCCAGCAGTTCCCTCAACAATGAGCAGTTCTTC
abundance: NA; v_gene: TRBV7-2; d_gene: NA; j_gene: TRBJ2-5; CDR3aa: CASSPGAGPETQYF; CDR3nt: TGTGCCAGCAGCCCCGGGGCTGGCCCAGAGACCCAGTACTTC
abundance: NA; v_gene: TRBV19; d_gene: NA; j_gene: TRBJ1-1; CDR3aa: CASSIFSSMNTEAFF; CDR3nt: TGTGCCAGTAGTATATTCAGTTCTATGAACACTGAAGCTTTCTTT
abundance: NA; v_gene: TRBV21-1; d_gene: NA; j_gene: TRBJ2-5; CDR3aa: CASSIPRLNTNQETQYF; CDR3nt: TGTGCCAGCAGCATCCCCCGACTTAACACGAATCAAGAGACCCAGTACTTC
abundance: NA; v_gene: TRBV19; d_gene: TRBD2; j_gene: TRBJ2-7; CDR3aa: CASSRLAGETYEQYF; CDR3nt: TGTGCCAGTAGCCGACTAGCGGGGGAGACCTACGAGCAGTACTTC
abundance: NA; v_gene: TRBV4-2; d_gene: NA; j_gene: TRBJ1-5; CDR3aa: CASSQDGQPQHF; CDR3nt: TGTGCCAGCAGCCAAGACGGCCAGCCCCAGCATTTT
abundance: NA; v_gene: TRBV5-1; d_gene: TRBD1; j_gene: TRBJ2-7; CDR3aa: CASSSVGDRYYEQYF; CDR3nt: TGCGCCAGCAGCTCTGTCGGGGACAGATACTACGAGCAGTACTTC
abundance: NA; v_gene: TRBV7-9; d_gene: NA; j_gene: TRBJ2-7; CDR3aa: CASSSDYEQYF; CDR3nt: TGTGCCAGCAGCTCCGATTACGAGCAGTACTTC
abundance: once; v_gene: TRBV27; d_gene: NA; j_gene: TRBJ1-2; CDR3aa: CASSPQGYYGYTF; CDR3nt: TGTGCCAGCAGCCCTCAGGGGTACTATGGCTACACCTTC
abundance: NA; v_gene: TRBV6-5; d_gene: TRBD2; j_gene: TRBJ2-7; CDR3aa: CASRDSGGAYEQYF; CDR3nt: TGTGCCAGCAGAGATAGCGGGGGGGCTTACGAGCAGTACTTC
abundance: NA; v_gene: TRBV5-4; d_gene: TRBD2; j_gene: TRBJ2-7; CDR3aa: CASSLLAGGGEQYF; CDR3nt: TGTGCCAGCAGCTTGCTAGCGGGGGGGGGCGAGCAGTACTTC
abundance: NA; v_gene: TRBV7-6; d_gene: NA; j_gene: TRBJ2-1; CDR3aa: CASSFRAGTGAGEQFF; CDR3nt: TGTGCCAGCAGCTTCAGAGCCGGGACGGGGGCTGGTGAGCAGTTCTTC
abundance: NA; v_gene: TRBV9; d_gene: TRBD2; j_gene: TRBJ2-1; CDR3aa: CASSEKAGSYNEQFF; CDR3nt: TGTGCCAGCAGCGAAAAAGCGGGGTCCTACAATGAGCAGTTCTTC
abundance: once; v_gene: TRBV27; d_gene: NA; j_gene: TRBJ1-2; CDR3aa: CASSLTGPSNYGYTF; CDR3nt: TGTGCCAGCAGTCTAACAGGGCCATCTAACTATGGCTACACCTTC
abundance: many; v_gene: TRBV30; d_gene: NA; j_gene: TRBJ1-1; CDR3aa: CAWTEGNTEAFF; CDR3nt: TGTGCCTGGACGGAGGGGAACACTGAAGCTTTCTTT
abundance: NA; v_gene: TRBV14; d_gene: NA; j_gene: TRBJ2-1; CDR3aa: CASSQVPWRPNEQFF; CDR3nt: TGTGCCAGCAGCCAAGTCCCCTGGAGGCCCAATGAGCAGTTCTTC
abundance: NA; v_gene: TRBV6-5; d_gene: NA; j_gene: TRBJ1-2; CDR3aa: CASNPGATGNRGYTF; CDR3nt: TGTGCCTCAAACCCAGGCGCCACAGGGAATCGGGGCTACACCTTC
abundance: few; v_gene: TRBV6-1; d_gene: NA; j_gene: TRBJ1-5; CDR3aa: CASSEGAGNQPQHF; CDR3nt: TGTGCCAGCAGTGAGGGGGCTGGCAATCAGCCCCAGCATTTT
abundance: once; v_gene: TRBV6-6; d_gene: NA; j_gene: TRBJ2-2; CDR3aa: CASSYQVTGELFF; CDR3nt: TGTGCCAGCAGTTACCAAGTCACCGGGGAGCTGTTTTTT
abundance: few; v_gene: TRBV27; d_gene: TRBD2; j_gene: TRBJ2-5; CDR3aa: CASSTGGGDETQYF; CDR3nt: TGTGCCAGCAGCACGGGCGGGGGGGATGAGACCCAGTACTTC
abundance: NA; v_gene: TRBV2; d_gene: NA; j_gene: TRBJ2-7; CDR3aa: CASGSGPYEQYF; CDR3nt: TGTGCCAGCGGGTCTGGACCCTACGAGCAGTACTTC
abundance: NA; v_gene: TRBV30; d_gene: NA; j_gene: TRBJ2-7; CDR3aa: CAWSTGSRAHEQYF; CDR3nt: TGTGCCTGGAGCACCGGGTCGAGGGCCCACGAGCAGTACTTC
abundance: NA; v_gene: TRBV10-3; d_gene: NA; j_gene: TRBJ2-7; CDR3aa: CAISEDRPYEQYF; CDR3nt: TGTGCCATCAGTGAGGACAGACCCTACGAGCAGTACTTC